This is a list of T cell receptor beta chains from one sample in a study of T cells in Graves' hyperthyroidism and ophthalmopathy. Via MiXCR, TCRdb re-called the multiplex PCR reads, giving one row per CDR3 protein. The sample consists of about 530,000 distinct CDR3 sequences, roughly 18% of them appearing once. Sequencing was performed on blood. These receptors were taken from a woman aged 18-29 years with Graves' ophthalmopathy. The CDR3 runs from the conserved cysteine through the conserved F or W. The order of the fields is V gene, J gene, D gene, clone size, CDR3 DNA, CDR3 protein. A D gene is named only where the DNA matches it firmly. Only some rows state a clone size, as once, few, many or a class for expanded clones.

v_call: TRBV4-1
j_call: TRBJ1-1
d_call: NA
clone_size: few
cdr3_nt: TGCGCCAGCAGCCAAGCAGGGGTTCTCACTGAAGCTTTCTTT
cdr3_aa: CASSQAGVLTEAFF

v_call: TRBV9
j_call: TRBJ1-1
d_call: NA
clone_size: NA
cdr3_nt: TGTGCCAGCAGCGTGGGCCGGATGGCTTTCTTT
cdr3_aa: CASSVGRMAFF

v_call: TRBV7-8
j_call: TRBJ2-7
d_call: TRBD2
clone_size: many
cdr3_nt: TGTGCCAGCAGCTTAGCGGGGGGGACCAAGGACGAGCAGTACTTC
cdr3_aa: CASSLAGGTKDEQYF

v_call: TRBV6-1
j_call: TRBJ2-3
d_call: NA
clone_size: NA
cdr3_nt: TGTGCCAGCAGGGTGGGGCGGAGCACAGATACGCAGTATTTT
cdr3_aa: CASRVGRSTDTQYF

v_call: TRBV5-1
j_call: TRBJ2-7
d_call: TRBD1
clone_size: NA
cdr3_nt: TGTGCCAGCAGCTTGGAGGGACAGGGGGCGATTGAGCAGTACTTC
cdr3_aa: CASSLEGQGAIEQYF

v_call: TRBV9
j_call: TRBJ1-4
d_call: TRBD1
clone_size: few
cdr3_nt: TGTGCCAGCAGCGTGGGACAGGGGACTAATGAAAAACTGTTTTTT
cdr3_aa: CASSVGQGTNEKLFF

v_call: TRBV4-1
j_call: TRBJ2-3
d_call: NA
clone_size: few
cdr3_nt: TGCGCCAGCAGCCAAGAACGAGGAGCTAGCGGCACAGATACGCAGTATTTT
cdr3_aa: CASSQERGASGTDTQYF

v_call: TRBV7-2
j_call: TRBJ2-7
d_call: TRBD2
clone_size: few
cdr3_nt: TGTGCCAGCAGCTTCCGAGGACTAGCGAGAGGGTCGGAGCAGTACTTC
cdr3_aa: CASSFRGLARGSEQYF

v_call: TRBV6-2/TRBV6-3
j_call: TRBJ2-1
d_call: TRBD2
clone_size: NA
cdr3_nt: TGTGCCAGCAGTTATAGCGGGAGGGAGTTCTTC
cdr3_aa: CASSYSGREFF

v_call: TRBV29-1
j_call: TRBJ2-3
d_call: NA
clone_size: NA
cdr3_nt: TGCAGCGTCCTGCCTGACAGTAGCACGCAGTATTTT
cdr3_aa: CSVLPDSSTQYF

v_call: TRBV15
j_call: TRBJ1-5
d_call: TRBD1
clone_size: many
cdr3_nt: TGTGCCACCAGCAGAGCGGGACAGGGGCGGAATCAGCCCCAGCATTTT
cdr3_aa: CATSRAGQGRNQPQHF

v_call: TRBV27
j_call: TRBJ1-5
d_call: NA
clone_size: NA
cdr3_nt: TGTGCCAGCAGGAAGAACAGGGTCCAGCCCCAGCATTTT
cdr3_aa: CASRKNRVQPQHF

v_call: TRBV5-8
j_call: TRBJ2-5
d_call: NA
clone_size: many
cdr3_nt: TGTGCCAGCAGCCCCCTGACAGGGAGGGAGACCCAGTACTTC
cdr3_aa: CASSPLTGRETQYF

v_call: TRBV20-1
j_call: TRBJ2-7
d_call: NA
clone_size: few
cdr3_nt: TGCAGTGCCAGGGGGGGTCAGGACTACGAGCAGTACTTC
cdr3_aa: CSARGGQDYEQYF

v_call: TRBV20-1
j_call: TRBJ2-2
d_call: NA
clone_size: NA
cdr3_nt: TGCAGTGCTAGGGACAGCCTGAACACCGGGGAGCTGTTTTTT
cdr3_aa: CSARDSLNTGELFF

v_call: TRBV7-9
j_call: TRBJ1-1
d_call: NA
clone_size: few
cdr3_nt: TGTGCCAGCAGCCCCCGCGAGGGCAACACTGAAGCTTTCTTT
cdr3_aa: CASSPREGNTEAFF

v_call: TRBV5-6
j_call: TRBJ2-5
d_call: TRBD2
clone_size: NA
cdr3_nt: TGTGCCAGCAGCACGGGACTAGCGGGAGCTTTGGAGACCCAGTACTTC
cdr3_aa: CASSTGLAGALETQYF

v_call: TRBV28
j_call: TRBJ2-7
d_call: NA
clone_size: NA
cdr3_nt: TGTGCCAGCAGTTCCCACGACAAGGGGAGCTACGAGCAGTACTTC
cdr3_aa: CASSSHDKGSYEQYF

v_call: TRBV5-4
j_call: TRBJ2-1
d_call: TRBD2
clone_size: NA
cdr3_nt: TGTGCCAGCAGCCCAGCGGGAGGGGATAGTTATCAGTTCTTC
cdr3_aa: CASSPAGGDSYQFF

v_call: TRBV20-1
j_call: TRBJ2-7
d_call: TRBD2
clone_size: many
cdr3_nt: TGCAGTGCTAGAACGGCGGGAGGTTCCTACGAGCAGTACTTC
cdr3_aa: CSARTAGGSYEQYF

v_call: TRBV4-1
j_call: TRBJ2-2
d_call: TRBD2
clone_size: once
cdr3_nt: TGCGCCAGCAGCCGGGGACTAGCGGGGTACACCGGGGAGCTGTTTTTT
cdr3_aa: CASSRGLAGYTGELFF

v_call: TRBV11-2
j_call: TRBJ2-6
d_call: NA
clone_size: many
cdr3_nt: TGTGCCAGCAGCTCCGTGTCTGGGGCCAACGTCCTGACTTTC
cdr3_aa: CASSSVSGANVLTF

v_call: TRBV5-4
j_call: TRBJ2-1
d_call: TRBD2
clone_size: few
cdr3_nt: TGTGCCAGCAGCCCCGTGGGTAGCGGGAGGGCCAATGAGCAGTTCTTC
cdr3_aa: CASSPVGSGRANEQFF

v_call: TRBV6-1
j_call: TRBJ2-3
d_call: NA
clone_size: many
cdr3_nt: TGTGCCAGCAGTGACAGGTACCGAACAGATACGCAGTATTTT
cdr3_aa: CASSDRYRTDTQYF

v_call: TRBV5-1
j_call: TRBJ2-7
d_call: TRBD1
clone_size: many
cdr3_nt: TGCGCCAGCAGCCTTTATGGGACAGGGGCCTACGAGCAGTACTTC
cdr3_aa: CASSLYGTGAYEQYF

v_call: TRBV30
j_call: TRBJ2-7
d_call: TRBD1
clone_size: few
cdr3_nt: TGTGCCTGGAGTGTACCCTTCGTCGCAGGGGGAAACCCCTACGAGCAGTACTTC
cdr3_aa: CAWSVPFVAGGNPYEQYF

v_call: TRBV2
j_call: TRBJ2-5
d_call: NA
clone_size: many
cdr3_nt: TGTGCCAGCAGTGAAGATTCGACTATCCAAGAGACCCAGTACTTC
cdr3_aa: CASSEDSTIQETQYF

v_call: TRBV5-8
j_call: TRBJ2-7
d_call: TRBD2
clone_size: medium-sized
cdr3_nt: TGTGCCAGCAGACCGGGGGGAGAGGTCGAGCAGTACTTC
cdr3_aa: CASRPGGEVEQYF

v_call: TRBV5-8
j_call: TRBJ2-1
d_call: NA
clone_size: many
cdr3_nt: TGTGCCAGCAGCTTGGGAAGGGTGGGATCCTACAATGAGCAGTTCTTC
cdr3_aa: CASSLGRVGSYNEQFF

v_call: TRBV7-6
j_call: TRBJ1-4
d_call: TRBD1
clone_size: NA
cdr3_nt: TGTGCCAGCGGCGGGACAGCCGGTGAAAAACTGTTTTTT
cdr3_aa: CASGGTAGEKLFF

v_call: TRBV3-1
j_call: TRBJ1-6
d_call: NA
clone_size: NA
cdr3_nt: TGTGCCAGCAGCCAGGGCAGGGATTATTCACCCCTCCACTTT
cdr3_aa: CASSQGRDYSPLHF

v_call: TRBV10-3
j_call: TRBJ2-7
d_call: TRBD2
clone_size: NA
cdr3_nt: TGTGCCATCAAGACTAGCGGGGCCTCCTACGAGCAGTACTTC
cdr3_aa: CAIKTSGASYEQYF

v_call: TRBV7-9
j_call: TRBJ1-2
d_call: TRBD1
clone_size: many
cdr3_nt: TGTGCCAGCAGTTCCCATCGGGGCAGGGGGCAGGATGGCTACACCTTC
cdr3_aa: CASSSHRGRGQDGYTF

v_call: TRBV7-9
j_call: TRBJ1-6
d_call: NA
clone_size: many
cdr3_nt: TGTGCCAGCAGAGGGTTGAGTTCACCCCTCCACTTT
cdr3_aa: CASRGLSSPLHF

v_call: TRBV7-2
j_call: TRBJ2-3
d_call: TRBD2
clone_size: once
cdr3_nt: TGTGCCAGCAGCTCAACCCCCCTAGCGGGAGGACCTAGCACAGATACGCAGTATTTT
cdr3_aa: CASSSTPLAGGPSTDTQYF

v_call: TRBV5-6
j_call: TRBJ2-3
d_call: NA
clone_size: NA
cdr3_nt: TGTGCCAGCAGCGTCGGACAGCTACTGACGAATACGCAGTATTTT
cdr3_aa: CASSVGQLLTNTQYF

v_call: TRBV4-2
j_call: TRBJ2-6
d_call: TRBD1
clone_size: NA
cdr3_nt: TGTGCCAGCAGCCGGGACAGGGGCTCTGGGGCCAACGTCCTGACTTTC
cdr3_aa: CASSRDRGSGANVLTF

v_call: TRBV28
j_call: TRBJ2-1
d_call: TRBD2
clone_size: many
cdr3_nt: TGTGCCAGCAGCTTAAGCGGGAGTTATTACAATGAGCAGTTCTTC
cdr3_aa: CASSLSGSYYNEQFF

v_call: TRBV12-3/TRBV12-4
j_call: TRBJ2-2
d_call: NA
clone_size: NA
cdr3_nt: TGTGCTTCCCTCGTCGTGGGGCGCGGGGAGCTGTTTTTT
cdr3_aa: CASLVVGRGELFF

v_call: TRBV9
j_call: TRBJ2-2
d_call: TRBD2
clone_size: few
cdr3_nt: TGTGCCAGCAGCGTCCAGAAGCGGGGCTCGAACACCGGGGAGCTGTTTTTT
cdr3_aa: CASSVQKRGSNTGELFF

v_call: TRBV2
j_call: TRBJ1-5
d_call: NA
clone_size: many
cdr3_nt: TGTGCCAGCAGTGAACCAGGACAGCTCAATCAGCCCCAGCATTTT
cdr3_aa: CASSEPGQLNQPQHF

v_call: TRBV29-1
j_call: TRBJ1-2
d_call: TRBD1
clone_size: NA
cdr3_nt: TGCAGCGTTGATGGGGGACAGACCCTCTATGGCTACACCTTC
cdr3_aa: CSVDGGQTLYGYTF

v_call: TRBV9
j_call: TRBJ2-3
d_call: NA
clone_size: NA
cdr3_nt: TGTGCCAGCAGCCCATCCGCCGGAACAGGAGCCACAGATACGCAGTATTTT
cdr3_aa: CASSPSAGTGATDTQYF

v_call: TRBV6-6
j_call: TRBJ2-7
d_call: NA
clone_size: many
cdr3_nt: TGTGCCAGCAGTTACTCGACATCCGGGGGCGTCGATGAGCAGTACTTC
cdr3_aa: CASSYSTSGGVDEQYF

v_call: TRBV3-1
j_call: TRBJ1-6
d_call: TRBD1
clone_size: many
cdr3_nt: TGTGCCAGCAGCCAGGCGGACAGGGAGAATCCACCCCTCCACTTT
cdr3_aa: CASSQADRENPPLHF

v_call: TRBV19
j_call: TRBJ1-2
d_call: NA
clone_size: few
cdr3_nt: TGTGCCAGTACCATGAGAGGGTTCAGCTATGGCTACACCTTC
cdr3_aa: CASTMRGFSYGYTF

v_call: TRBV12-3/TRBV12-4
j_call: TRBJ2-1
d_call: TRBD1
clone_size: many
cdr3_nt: TGTGCCAGCAGTCTAGGGACAGGTGATTCCTACAATGAGCAGTTCTTC
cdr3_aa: CASSLGTGDSYNEQFF

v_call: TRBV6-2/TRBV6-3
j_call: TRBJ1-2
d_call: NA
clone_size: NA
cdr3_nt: TGTGCCAGCAGTTTCTCCAGGGTCGGATATGGCTACACCTTC
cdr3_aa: CASSFSRVGYGYTF

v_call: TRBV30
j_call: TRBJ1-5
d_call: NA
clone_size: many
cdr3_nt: TGTGCCTGGAGCATGTCAAAGAATCAGCCCCAGCATTTT
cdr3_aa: CAWSMSKNQPQHF

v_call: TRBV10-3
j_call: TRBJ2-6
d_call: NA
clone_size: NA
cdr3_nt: TGTGCCATCAGTGATGGGTCCAGGGCCAACGTCCTGACTTTC
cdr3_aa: CAISDGSRANVLTF

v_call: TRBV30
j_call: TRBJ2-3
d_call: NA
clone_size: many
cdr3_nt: TGTGCCTGGAGTGTACCAGGGGCAGATACGCAGTATTTT
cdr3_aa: CAWSVPGADTQYF

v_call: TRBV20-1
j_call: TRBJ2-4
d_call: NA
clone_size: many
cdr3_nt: TGCAGTGCTAGAGATCATGGGGGTGCCAAAAACATTCAGTACTTC
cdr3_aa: CSARDHGGAKNIQYF

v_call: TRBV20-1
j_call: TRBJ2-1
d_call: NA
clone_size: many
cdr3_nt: TGCAGTGCCCCCTGGTCCTACAATGAGCAGTTCTTC
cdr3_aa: CSAPWSYNEQFF

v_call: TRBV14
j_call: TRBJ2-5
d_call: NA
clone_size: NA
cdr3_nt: TGTGCCAGCAGCCACGCAGAGACCCAGTACTTC
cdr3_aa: CASSHAETQYF

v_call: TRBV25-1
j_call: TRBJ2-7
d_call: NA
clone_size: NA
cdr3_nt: TGTGCCAGCAGTGAAGCTGGCGGGGAGAGCTCCTACGAGCAGTACTTC
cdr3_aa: CASSEAGGESSYEQYF

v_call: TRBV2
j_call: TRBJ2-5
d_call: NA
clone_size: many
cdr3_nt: TGTGCCAGCATTCGGGGTATCCAAGAGACCCAGTACTTC
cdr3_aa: CASIRGIQETQYF

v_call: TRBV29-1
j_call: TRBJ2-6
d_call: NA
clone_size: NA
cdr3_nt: TGCAGCGTTGTGTCCCAGGGGCTCTCTGGGGCCAACGTCCTGACTTTC
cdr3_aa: CSVVSQGLSGANVLTF

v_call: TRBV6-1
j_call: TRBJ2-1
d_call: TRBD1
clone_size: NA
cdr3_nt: TGTGCCAGCAGTGGACAGGGCAAGGGGCGCAATGAGCAGTTCTTC
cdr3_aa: CASSGQGKGRNEQFF

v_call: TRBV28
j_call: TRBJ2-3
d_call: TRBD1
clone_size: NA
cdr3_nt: TGTGCCAGCAGTTCGGACCCGACAGGGGGCGGCTCAACAGATACGCAGTATTTT
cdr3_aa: CASSSDPTGGGSTDTQYF

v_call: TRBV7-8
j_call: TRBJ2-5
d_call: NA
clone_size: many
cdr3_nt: TGTGCCAGCAGCTACTTAGGGTCAGGAAGGGAGACCCAGTACTTC
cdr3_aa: CASSYLGSGRETQYF